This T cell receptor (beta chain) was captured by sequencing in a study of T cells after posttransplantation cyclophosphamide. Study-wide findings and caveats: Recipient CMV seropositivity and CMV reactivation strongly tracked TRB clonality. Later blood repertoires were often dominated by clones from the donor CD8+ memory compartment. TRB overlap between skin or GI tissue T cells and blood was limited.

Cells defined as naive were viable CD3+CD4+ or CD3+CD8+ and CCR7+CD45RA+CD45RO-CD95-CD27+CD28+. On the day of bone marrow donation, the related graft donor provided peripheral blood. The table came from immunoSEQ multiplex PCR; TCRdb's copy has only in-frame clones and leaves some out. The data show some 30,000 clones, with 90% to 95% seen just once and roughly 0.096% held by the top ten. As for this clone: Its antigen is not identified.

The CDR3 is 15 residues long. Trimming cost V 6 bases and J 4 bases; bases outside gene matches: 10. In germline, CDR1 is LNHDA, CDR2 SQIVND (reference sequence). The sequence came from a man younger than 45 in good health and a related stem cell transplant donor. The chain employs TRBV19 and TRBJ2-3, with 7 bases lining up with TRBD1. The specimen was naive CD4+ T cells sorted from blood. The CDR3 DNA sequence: TGTGCCAGTAGCGAGGGGGCTCGCTGGGCAGATACGCAGTATTTT. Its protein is CASSEGARWADTQYF.